Following are 4 T cell receptor beta chains from one sample sequenced in a study of blood T cell repertoires in COVID-19. Assay: immunoSEQ multiplex PCR; the TCRdb copy retains only in-frame clones and omits some. The table has around 300,000 clones, almost 90% seen once. Sequences were obtained from PBMCs or T cells enriched from blood (not recorded which). The receptor source for this set is a young woman with acute COVID-19.

The J gene is TRBJ1-4, the V gene TRBV2; 7 bases fit TRBD1. The germline V gene has CDR1 SNHLY and CDR2 FYNNEI. The CDR3 has 16 amino acids. The V gene end was trimmed by 7 bases and the J gene end by 0 bases; junction bases not matched to a gene: 8. CDR3 DNA: TGTGCCAGCACCGAGAGACAGGGCTCAACTAATGAAAAACTGTTTTTT. As protein: CASTERQGSTNEKLFF.

V is TRBV30 and J is TRBJ2-2; D unclear. The CDR3 is made up of 13 amino acids. Germline assignment: CDR1 GTSNPN and CDR2 SVGIG (reference sequence). Trimming pared 2 bases from V and 1 base from J, leaving 5 bases between. The CDR3 reads CAWSSQNTGELFF. CDR3 nucleotides: TGTGCCTGGAGTTCACAGAACACCGGGGAGCTGTTTTTT.

The rearrangement uses TRBV28 and TRBJ1-1; 8 bases align to TRBD1. From germline, CDR1 is MDHEN and CDR2 SYDVKM. The CDR3 is made up of 13 amino acids. The V and J ends lost 7 bases and 6 bases, in that order; junction bases with no gene match: 7. In nucleotides, the CDR3 is TGTGCCAGCAATGACAGGGGAAGGGCTGAAGCTTTCTTT. Its protein is CASNDRGRAEAFF.

The chain links TRBV28 to TRBJ2-1, with 11 bases aligning to TRBD2. The CDR3 extends over 15 amino acids. Germline CDR1 reads MDHEN; CDR2 reads SYDVKM. With V trimmed by 5 bases and J by 5 bases, 5 bases remained unmatched. For the CDR3, the DNA is TGTGCCAGCAGTACTACTAGCGGGAGAAACAATGAGCAGTTCTTC. As protein: CASSTTSGRNNEQFF.